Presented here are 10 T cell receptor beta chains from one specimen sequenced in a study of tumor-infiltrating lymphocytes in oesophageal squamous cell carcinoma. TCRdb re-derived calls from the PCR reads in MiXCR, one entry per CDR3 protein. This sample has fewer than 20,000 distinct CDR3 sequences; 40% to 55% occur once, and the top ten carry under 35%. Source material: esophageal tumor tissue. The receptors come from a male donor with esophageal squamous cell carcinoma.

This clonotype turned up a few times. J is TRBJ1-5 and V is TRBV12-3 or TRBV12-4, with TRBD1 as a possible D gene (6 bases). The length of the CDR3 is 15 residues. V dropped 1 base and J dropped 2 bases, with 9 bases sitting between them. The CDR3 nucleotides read TGTGCCAGCAGTTTAGTAGGGGGAGGCAATCAGCCCCAGCATTTT. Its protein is CASSLVGGGNQPQHF.

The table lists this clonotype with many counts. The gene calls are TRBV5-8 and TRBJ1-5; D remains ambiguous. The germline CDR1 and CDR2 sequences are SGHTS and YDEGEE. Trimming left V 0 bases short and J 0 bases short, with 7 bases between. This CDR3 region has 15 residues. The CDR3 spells CASSLGPASNQPQHF. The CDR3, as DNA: TGTGCCAGCAGCTTGGGTCCAGCTAGCAATCAGCCCCAGCATTTT.

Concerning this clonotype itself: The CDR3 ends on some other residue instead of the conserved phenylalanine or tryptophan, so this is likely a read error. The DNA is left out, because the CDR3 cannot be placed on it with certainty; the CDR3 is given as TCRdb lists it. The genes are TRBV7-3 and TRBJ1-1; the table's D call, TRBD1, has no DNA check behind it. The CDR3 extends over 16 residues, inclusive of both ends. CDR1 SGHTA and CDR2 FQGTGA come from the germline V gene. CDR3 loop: CASSLGTEIHPSTSAP.

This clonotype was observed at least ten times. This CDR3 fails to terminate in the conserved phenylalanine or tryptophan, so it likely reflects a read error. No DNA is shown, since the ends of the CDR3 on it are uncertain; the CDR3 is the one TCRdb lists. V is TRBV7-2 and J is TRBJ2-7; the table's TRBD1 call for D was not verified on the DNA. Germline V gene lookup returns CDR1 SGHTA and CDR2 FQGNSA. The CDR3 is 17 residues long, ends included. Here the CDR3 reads CASSPYLTGGGGYTFGS.

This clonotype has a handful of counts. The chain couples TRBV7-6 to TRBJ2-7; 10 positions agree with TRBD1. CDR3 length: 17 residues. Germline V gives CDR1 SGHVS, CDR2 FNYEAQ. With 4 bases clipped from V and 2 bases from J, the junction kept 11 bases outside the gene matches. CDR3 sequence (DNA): TGTGCCAGCAGCTCTCCCACCGGGACAGGGGTAACCTACGAGCAGTACTTC. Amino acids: CASSSPTGTGVTYEQYF.

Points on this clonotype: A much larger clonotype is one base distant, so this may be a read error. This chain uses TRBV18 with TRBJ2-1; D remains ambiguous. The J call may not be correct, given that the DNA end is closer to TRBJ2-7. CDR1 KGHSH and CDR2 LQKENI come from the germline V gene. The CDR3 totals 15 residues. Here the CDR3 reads CANSPPSRSSYEQYF. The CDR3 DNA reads TGTGCCAACTCACCCCCAAGTAGAAGCTCCTACGAGCAGTACTTC.

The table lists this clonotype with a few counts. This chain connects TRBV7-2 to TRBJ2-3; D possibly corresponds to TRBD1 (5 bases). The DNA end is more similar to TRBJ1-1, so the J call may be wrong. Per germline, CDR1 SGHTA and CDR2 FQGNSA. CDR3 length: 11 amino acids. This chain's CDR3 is CASSYRGRAFF. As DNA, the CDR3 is TGTGCCAGCAGTTATCGGGGGAGGGCTTTCTTT.

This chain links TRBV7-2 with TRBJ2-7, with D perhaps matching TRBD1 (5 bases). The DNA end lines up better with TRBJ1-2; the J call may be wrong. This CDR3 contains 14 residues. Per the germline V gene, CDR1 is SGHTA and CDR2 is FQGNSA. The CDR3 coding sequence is TGTGCCAGCAGTCGAGGGACGGAGAGCTATGGCTACACCTTC. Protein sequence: CASSRGTESYGYTF.

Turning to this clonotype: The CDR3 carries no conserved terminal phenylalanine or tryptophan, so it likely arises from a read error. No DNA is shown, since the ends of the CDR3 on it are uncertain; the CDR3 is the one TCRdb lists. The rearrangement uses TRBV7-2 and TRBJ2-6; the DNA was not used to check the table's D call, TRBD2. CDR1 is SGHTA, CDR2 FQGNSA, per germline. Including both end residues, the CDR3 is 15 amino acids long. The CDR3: CASSASGPYEQYFGA.

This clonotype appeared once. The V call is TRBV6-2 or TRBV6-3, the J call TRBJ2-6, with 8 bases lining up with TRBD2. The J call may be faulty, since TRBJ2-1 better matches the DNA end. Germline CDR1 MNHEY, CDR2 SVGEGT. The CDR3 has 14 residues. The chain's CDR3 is CASSYLPRGGPQFF. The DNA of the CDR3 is TGTGCCAGCAGTTACCTGCCCCGCGGGGGGCCGCAGTTCTTC.